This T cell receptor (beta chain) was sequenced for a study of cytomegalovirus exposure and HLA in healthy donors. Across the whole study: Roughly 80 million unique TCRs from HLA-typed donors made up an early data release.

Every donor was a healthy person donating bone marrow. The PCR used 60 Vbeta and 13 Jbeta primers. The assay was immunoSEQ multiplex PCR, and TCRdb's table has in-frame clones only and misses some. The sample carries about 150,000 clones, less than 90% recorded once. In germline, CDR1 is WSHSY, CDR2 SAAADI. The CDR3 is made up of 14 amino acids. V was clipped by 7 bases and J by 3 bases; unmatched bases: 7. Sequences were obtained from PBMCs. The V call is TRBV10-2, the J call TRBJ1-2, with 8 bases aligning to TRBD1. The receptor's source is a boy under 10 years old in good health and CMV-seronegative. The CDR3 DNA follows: TGCGCCAGCACTATCGGGACAGGAGACTATGGCTACACCTTC. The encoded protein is CASTIGTGDYGYTF.